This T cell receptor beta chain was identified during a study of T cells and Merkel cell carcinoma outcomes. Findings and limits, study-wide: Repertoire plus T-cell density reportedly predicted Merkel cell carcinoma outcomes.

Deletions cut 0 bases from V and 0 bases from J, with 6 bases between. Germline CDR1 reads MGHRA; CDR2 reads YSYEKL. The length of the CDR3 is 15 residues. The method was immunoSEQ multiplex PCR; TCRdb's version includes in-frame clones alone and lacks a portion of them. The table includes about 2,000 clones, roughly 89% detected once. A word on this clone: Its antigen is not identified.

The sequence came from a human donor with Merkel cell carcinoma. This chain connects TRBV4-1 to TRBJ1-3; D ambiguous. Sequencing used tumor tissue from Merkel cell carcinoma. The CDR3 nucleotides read TGCGCCAGCAGCCAAGATACCTTCTCTGGAAACACCATATATTTT. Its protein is CASSQDTFSGNTIYF.